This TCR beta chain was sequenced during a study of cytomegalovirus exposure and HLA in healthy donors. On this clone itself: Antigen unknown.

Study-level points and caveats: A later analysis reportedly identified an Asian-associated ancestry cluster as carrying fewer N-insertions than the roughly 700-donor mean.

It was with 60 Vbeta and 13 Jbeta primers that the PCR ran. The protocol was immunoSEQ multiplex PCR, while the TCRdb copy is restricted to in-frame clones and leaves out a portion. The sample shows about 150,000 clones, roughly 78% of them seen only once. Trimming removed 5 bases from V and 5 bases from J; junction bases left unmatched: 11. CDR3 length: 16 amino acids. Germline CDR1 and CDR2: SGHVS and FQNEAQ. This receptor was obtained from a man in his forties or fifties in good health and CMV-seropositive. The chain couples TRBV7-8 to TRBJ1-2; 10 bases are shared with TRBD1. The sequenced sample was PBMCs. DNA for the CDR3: TGTGCCAGCAGCACGAGACAGGGGGCTCAGATTTATGGCTACACCTTC. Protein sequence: CASSTRQGAQIYGYTF.